This entry lists 6 T cell receptor beta chains sequenced from one sample in a study of shared clonotypes between healthy human individuals. CD8 cells classed as naive were CD45RO-negative and positively selected for CCR7, excluding terminally differentiated effector memory CD45RA+ cells. Clones were read by immunoSEQ multiplex PCR, and TCRdb kept only the in-frame ones, dropping some. This table has about 2.1 million clones, roughly 95% appearing once. Sequenced sample: naive CD8+ T cells from PBMCs. These receptors were obtained from a man aged 18 to 30 in good health. Some clones in this sample may be carry-over from other donors' samples.

On this clone itself: Other DNA sequences in the same sample also yield this CDR3. The rearrangement uses TRBV2 and TRBJ1-1; D is ambiguous. The CDR3 contains 12 residues. V shed 6 bases and J shed 3 bases, with 8 bases lying between them. In germline, CDR1 is SNHLY, CDR2 FYNNEI. CDR3 sequence reads: CASREGHTEAFF. In nucleotides, the CDR3 is TGTGCCAGCAGGGAGGGCCACACTGAAGCTTTCTTT.

The rearrangement links TRBV7-2 to TRBJ2-7, with D perhaps matching TRBD1 (6 bases). Per germline, CDR1 SGHTA and CDR2 FQGNSA. The V end was cut by 2 bases, the J end by 5 bases, with 10 bases between. This CDR3 has 13 amino acids. The CDR3 DNA sequence: TGTGCCAGCAGCTTAACAGGGTACGACGAGCAGTACTTC. Protein sequence: CASSLTGYDEQYF. The whole variable domain, filled in from reference TRBV7-2 and TRBJ2-7, reads GAGVSQSPSNKVTEKGKDVELRCDPISGHTALYWYRQSLGQGLEFLIYFQGNSAPDKSGLPSDRFSAERTGGSVSTLTIQRTQQEDSAVYLCASSLTGYDEQYFGPGTRLTVT.

The chain recombines TRBV7-6 with TRBJ2-3; D gene uncertain. The CDR3 covers 14 residues. V was clipped by 5 bases and J by 1 base, with 10 bases between them. Germline V CDR1 and CDR2: SGHVS, FNYEAQ. The CDR3 reads CASSPVWGTDTQYF. CDR3 bases: TGTGCCAGCAGCCCAGTTTGGGGCACAGATACGCAGTATTTT.

The chain joins TRBV9 to TRBJ2-7; possibly TRBD2 for D (6 bases). CDR3 length: 14 residues. The ends were cut back, 3 bases at V and 3 bases at J, with 13 bases in the middle. The germline CDR1 and CDR2 sequences are SGDLS and YYNGEE. CDR3 bases: TGTGCCAGCAGCGGGGGGACTCGAGACTACGAGCAGTACTTC. Its translation: CASSGGTRDYEQYF.

This clone was seen more than once but under ten times. Other DNA sequences in the sample encode the same CDR3. CDR3: CASSLERETQYF. Written as DNA, the CDR3 is TGTGCCAGCAGCTTAGAAAGGGAGACCCAGTACTTC. The chain uses TRBV7-9 and TRBJ2-5; D ambiguous. Germline CDR1 reads SEHNR; CDR2 reads FQNEAQ (reference sequence). The CDR3 runs 12 residues. Trimming shortened V by 1 base and J by 5 bases, and 5 bases separated the two germline ends.

The chain recombines TRBV5-1 with TRBJ2-7, with 12 bases fitting TRBD2. The CDR3 has 17 amino acids. Trimming cost V 0 bases and J 2 bases; bases outside gene matches: 6. CDR1 is SGHRS, CDR2 YFSETQ, per germline. The CDR3 nucleotides are TGCGCCAGCAGCTTGGGATTTCTAGCGGGAGGGCCCTACGAGCAGTACTTC. This encodes CASSLGFLAGGPYEQYF.